The clone carrying this T cell receptor (beta chain) appeared a few times. This record comes from a study of CDR3 diversity in severe acne. The CDR3 totals 15 residues. V trimming: 6 bases; J trimming: 1 base; junction bases outside the gene matches: 8. Per the germline V gene, CDR1 is LNHNV and CDR2 is YYDKDF (reference sequence). TCRdb used MiXCR to reprocess the PCR reads, holding one entry per CDR3 protein. The sample has 85,000 to 120,000 distinct CDR3 sequences, 51% seen once; the top ten hold roughly an eighth. Input material: blood. The TCR originated in a male donor with acne. The chain carries TRBV15 and TRBJ1-1; 7 bases match TRBD1. CDR3: CATSNDRVGNTEAFF. In nucleotides, the CDR3 is TGTGCCACCAGTAACGACAGGGTGGGGAACACTGAAGCTTTCTTT.